A single sample is the source of the 19 T cell receptor beta chains below, sequenced in a study of CD8 T cells in Susac syndrome. After extraction with the RNeasy kit, about 0.45 to 1 ug of the RNA was reverse transcribed using random hexamers. One entry per CDR3 protein, called by TCRdb with MiXCR from the immunoSEQ multiplex PCR reads. The repertoire holds approximately 170,000 distinct CDR3 sequences, with approximately 90% as singletons. The specimen sequenced was CD4+ T cells from PBMCs. The receptors shown here come from a human donor in good health.

The chain employs TRBV7-9 and TRBJ2-7; possible D gene TRBD1, 8 bases. CDR1 and CDR2 (germline): SEHNR, FQNEAQ (reference sequence). The CDR3 is 12 amino acids. The CDR3 region has the DNA TGTGCGAGCGGGACAGGTAACGACGAGCAGTACTTC. It encodes CASGTGNDEQYF.

V usage is TRBV15 and J usage is TRBJ2-7; 8 bases fit TRBD2. CDR1 is LNHNV and CDR2 is YYDKDF in the germline V gene (reference sequence). This CDR3 comprises 16 residues. J lost 3 bases, V lost 1 base, and 8 bases had no gene match. The CDR3: CATSRGGLAGGYEQYF. DNA of the CDR3: TGTGCCACCAGCAGAGGGGGCCTCGCGGGGGGCTACGAGCAGTACTTC.

The chain uses TRBV19 and TRBJ2-1, with TRBD1 matching over 10 bases. V shed 6 bases and J 5 bases; nucleotides not matched to a gene: 7. Germline lookup yields CDR1 LNHDA and CDR2 SQIVND (reference sequence). This CDR3 region has 15 residues. The CDR3 sequence: CASRSRDRGHNEQFF. The CDR3 DNA follows: TGTGCCAGTAGGTCCCGGGACAGGGGACACAATGAGCAGTTCTTC.

CDR3 DNA: TGTGCCAGCAGTTCCCTGACAGGGGGTAACACTGAAGCTTTCTTT. This codes for CASSSLTGGNTEAFF. The rearrangement joins TRBV27 to TRBJ1-1, with 9 bases that match TRBD1. This CDR3 spans 15 amino acids. After removal of 4 bases from V and 2 bases from J, the junction contained 5 bases not matched to a gene. The germline V gene encodes CDR1 MNHEY and CDR2 SMNVEV (reference sequence).

V usage is TRBV3-1 and J usage is TRBJ2-5; 10 nucleotides agree with TRBD2. This CDR3 contains 15 residues. Germline values: CDR1 LGHDT, CDR2 YNNKEL (reference sequence). The junction had 5 bases not matched to a gene; V was cut back by 3 bases and J by 4 bases. The CDR3 loop reads CASSHRVAGGETQYF. The DNA for the CDR3 is TGTGCCAGCAGCCATAGGGTAGCGGGAGGAGAGACCCAGTACTTC.

The CDR3 loop is CASSQDLQGTGELFF. The CDR3 bases are TGCGCCAGCAGCCAAGATCTTCAGGGTACCGGGGAGCTGTTTTTT. The chain carries TRBV4-3 and TRBJ2-2; D is perhaps TRBD1 (5 bases). The CDR3 loop spans 15 amino acids. Germline values: CDR1 LGHNA, CDR2 YSLEER. The V end was cut by 0 bases, the J end by 5 bases, with 10 bases between.

The chain combines TRBV5-6 with TRBJ2-5; TRBD2 matches 8 bases. CDR3 length: 14 residues. Unmatched junction bases numbered 5, after V lost 3 bases and J lost 4 bases. Germline CDR1 SGHDT, CDR2 YYEEEE. CDR3 loop: CASSYITSGETQYF. In DNA form, the CDR3 reads TGTGCCAGCAGCTATATAACTAGCGGAGAGACCCAGTACTTC.

For the CDR3, the DNA is TGTGCCAGCAGCTCCCCCGGGGAGCTGTTTTTT. Translating gives CASSSPGELFF. The chain uses TRBV7-2 and TRBJ2-2; D not resolved. The CDR3 spans 11 residues. CDR1 and CDR2 (germline): SGHTA, FQGNSA. Trimming removed 4 bases at V and 6 bases at J, with 3 bases between.

The chain combines TRBV13 with TRBJ2-3; D is perhaps TRBD1 (6 bases). The CDR3 totals 15 residues. Trimming pared 5 bases from V and 2 bases from J, leaving 14 bases between. Germline-derived CDR1 and CDR2 are PRHDT and FYEKMQ (reference sequence). The CDR3 region has the DNA TGTGCCAGCAGCCCGACAGGTAAAATCACAGATACGCAGTATTTT. The encoded protein is CASSPTGKITDTQYF.

The V call is TRBV29-1, the J call TRBJ1-1, with 8 positions matching TRBD1. Germline CDR1 is SQVTM and CDR2 is ANQGSEA. The CDR3 is 14 residues long. V shed 1 base and J 4 bases; nucleotides not matched to a gene: 5. This chain's CDR3 is CSVEVQGAATEAFF. The CDR3 DNA reads as TGCAGCGTTGAAGTGCAGGGGGCTGCCACTGAAGCTTTCTTT.

This clonotype was detected once. The chain has TRBV5-1 and TRBJ2-7, with D perhaps matching TRBD1 (5 bases). CDR3 length: 15 residues. Per germline, CDR1 SGHRS and CDR2 YFSETQ. V was pared by 8 bases and J by 2 bases, with 20 bases between. DNA of the CDR3: TGCGCCAGTTGTTACAGGCCCTCGAACGCCTACGAGCAGTACTTC. It is translated as CASCYRPSNAYEQYF. Based on the CDR3 plus reference TRBV5-1 and TRBJ2-7, the full variable domain is KAGVTQTPRYLIKTRGQQVTLSCSPISGHRSVSWYQQTPGQGLQFLFEYFSETQRNKGNFPGRFSGRQFSNSRSEMNVSTLELGDSALYLCASCYRPSNAYEQYFGPGTRLTVT.

This chain connects TRBV20-1 to TRBJ2-2; TRBD2 is a possible D gene (5 bases). CDR1 and CDR2 (germline): DFQATT, SNEGSKA (reference sequence). The length of the CDR3 is 15 residues. The V gene lost 4 bases and the J gene lost 3 bases, with 15 bases spanning the gap. CDR3 amino acids: CSAKKLRDHTGELFF. The CDR3 coding sequence is TGCAGTGCTAAAAAACTCCGGGATCACACCGGGGAGCTGTTTTTT.

The rearrangement joins TRBV12-3 or TRBV12-4 to TRBJ2-2, with a tentative D call TRBD2 (5 bases). This CDR3 comprises 15 residues. The germline V and J ends were trimmed by 3 bases and 6 bases, with 14 bases remaining between them. DNA for the CDR3: TGTGCCAGCAGTTTGAGCGAGGGTTGGGCCGGGGAGCTGTTTTTT. Translation: CASSLSEGWAGELFF.

The J gene is TRBJ2-1, the V gene TRBV5-1; a weak D match, TRBD2 (7 bases). Germline loops: CDR1 SGHRS, CDR2 YFSETQ. Between the trimmed V and J ends, which lost 4 bases and 4 bases, there was a span of 21 bases. The CDR3 extends over 17 amino acids. CDR3 in DNA: TGCGCCAGCAGCAGGGGGGAGGGAAGCGGACTATACAATGAGCAGTTCTTC. It yields the protein CASSRGEGSGLYNEQFF.

V usage is TRBV29-1 and J usage is TRBJ1-5, with D tentatively TRBD1 (5 bases). V was pared by 1 base and J by 3 bases, with 7 bases between. The CDR3 runs to 13 residues. The germline V gene encodes CDR1 SQVTM and CDR2 ANQGSEA. The CDR3 here is CSVEAGNNQPQHF. CDR3 DNA: TGCAGCGTTGAAGCAGGGAACAATCAGCCCCAGCATTTT.

The V call is TRBV28, the J call TRBJ2-7, with TRBD1 matching over 9 bases. V lost 3 bases and J lost 7; bases outside the gene matches: 10. The CDR3 is 15 residues long. Germline CDR1 MDHEN, CDR2 SYDVKM. In DNA form, the CDR3 reads TGTGCCAGCAGTTTTTATGAGACAGGGGGTTGGGAGCAGTACTTC. Translating gives CASSFYETGGWEQYF.

The V and J genes are TRBV21-1 and TRBJ1-1; the table's D gene call, TRBD1, was not cross checked with the DNA. TRBV21-1 is a recognized pseudogene. The CDR3 covers 13 residues. CDR3 region: CASSNVATGGAFF. CDR3 coding DNA: TGTGCCAGCAGCAACGTCGCGACAGGGGGAGCTTTCTTT.

The chain employs TRBV19 and TRBJ2-5; D gene ambiguous. This CDR3 is 13 amino acids long. Deletions cut 0 bases from V and 5 bases from J, with 7 bases between. Germline V CDR1 and CDR2: LNHDA, SQIVND (reference sequence). The CDR3, as DNA: TGTGCCAGTAGTATAGACCCACTGGAGACCCAGTACTTC. This sequence encodes CASSIDPLETQYF.

This rearrangement joins TRBV6-5 to TRBJ2-4; tentatively, D is TRBD1 (5 bases). Trimming shortened V by 2 bases and J by 3 bases, and 17 bases separated the two germline ends. Germline V gene data show CDR1 as MNHEY and CDR2 as SVGAGI. CDR3 size: 17 residues. The CDR3 protein is CASSYAPGSSGKNIQYF. CDR3 DNA sequence: TGTGCCAGCAGTTACGCCCCAGGGTCTTCAGGCAAAAACATTCAGTACTTC.